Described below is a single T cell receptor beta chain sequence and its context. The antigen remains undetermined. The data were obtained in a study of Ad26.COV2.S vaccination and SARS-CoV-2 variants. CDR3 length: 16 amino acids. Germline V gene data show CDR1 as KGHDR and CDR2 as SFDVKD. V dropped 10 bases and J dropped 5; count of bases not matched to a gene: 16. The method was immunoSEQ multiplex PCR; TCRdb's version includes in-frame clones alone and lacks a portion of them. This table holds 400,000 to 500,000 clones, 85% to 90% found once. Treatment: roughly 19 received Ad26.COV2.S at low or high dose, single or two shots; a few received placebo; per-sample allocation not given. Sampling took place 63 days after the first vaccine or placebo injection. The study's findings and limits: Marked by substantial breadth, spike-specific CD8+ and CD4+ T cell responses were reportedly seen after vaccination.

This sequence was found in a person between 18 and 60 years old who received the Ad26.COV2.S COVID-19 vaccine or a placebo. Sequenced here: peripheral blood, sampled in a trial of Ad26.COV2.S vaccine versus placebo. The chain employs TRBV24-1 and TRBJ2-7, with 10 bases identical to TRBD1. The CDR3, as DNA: TGTGCCACTAAACGACAGACCCGGGACAGGGGACACGAGCAGTACTTC. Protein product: CATKRQTRDRGHEQYF.